One sample yielded the 28 T cell receptor beta chains listed below, sequenced in a study of long-term antiretroviral therapy in people with HIV. Researchers ran immunoSEQ v3.0 at survey level. This table comes from immunoSEQ multiplex PCR, and its TCRdb copy is limited to in-frame clones, with some not included. The sample comprises about 7,200 clones, over 60% of which are singletons, and 16% rests with the top ten. The specimen was unsorted PBMCs, collected about 0.9 years before starting antiretroviral therapy. These receptors came from a man between 40 and 49 years old with HIV.

The chain couples TRBV4-3 to TRBJ2-3; TRBD1 matches 7 bases. V gave up 2 bases and J gave up 2 bases; unmatched junction bases: 7. Germline V gene sequence: CDR1 LGHNA, CDR2 YSLEER. The CDR3 covers 16 residues. The CDR3 DNA reads as TGCGCCAGCAGCCAATCAACAGGGGTCACCACAGATACGCAGTATTTT. Amino acid sequence: CASSQSTGVTTDTQYF.

This clone is deemed large. The chain combines TRBV28 with TRBJ2-7, with TRBD2 matching 10 bases. Germline lookup yields CDR1 MDHEN and CDR2 SYDVKM. Unmatched junction bases numbered 8, after V lost 6 bases and J lost 6 bases. The CDR3 is 14 amino acids. The CDR3 region is CASSPSGGAPEQYF. Here the CDR3 DNA reads TGTGCCAGCAGCCCCAGCGGGGGGGCTCCCGAGCAGTACTTC.

The chain uses TRBV28 and TRBJ1-5; 7 bases line up with TRBD1. The germline CDR1 and CDR2 sequences are MDHEN and SYDVKM. With 2 bases clipped from V and 3 bases from J, the junction kept 1 base outside the gene matches. CDR3 size: 14 residues. CDR3 in amino acids: CASSLTGDNQPQHF. CDR3 bases: TGTGCCAGCAGTTTAACAGGGGACAATCAGCCCCAGCATTTT. Filled out from reference TRBV28 and TRBJ1-5, the complete variable domain reads DVKVTQSSRYLVKRTGEKVFLECVQDMDHENMFWYRQDPGLGLRLIYFSYDVKMKEKGDIPEGYSVSREKKERFSLILESASTNQTSMYLCASSLTGDNQPQHFGDGTRLSIL.

This clone has only a few counts. The chain uses TRBV5-6 and TRBJ1-6, with TRBD1 identical over 10 bases. Germline CDR1 and CDR2: SGHDT and YYEEEE. The CDR3 totals 17 residues. Trimming took 4 bases from V and 9 from J; bases not matched to a gene: 13. The CDR3 is CASSPGIKGQGSSPLHF. The CDR3 DNA reads as TGTGCCAGCAGCCCCGGGATAAAGGGACAGGGGAGTTCACCCCTCCACTTT.

V gene TRBV6-1 combines with J gene TRBJ2-7; 7 nucleotides match TRBD1. Germline V gene lookup returns CDR1 MNHNS and CDR2 SASEGT. This CDR3 is 14 amino acids long. Trimming removed 2 bases from V and 2 bases from J; junction bases left unmatched: 3. Written as DNA, the CDR3 is TGTGCCAGCAGTGAACCAGGACAGGCCTACGAGCAGTACTTC. Its translation is CASSEPGQAYEQYF.

The V gene is TRBV7-2, the J gene TRBJ1-2; D ambiguous. CDR3 length equals 14 residues. The germline V gene encodes CDR1 SGHTA and CDR2 FQGNSA. Trimming cost V 0 bases and J 8 bases, with 13 bases left between them. DNA for the CDR3: TGTGCCAGCAGCTTAGCCCGAAGGGTGGAGGGCTACACCTTC. Its protein product is CASSLARRVEGYTF.

The chain employs TRBV9 and TRBJ2-7; D possibly uses TRBD1 or TRBD2 (5 bases each). The V and J ends lost 3 bases and 3 bases respectively, with 7 bases between them. CDR1 SGDLS and CDR2 YYNGEE come from the germline V gene. The CDR3 length is 12 residues. The chain's CDR3 is CASSGDGYEQYF. The CDR3 DNA is TGTGCCAGCAGCGGGGACGGCTACGAGCAGTACTTC. The full variable domain, its missing parts supplied by reference TRBV9 and TRBJ2-7, is DSGVTQTPKHLITATGQRVTLRCSPRSGDLSVYWYQQSLDQGLQFLIQYYNGEERAKGNILERFSAQQFPDLHSELNLSSLELGDSALYFCASSGDGYEQYFGPGTRLTVT.

This clone is medium-sized. V gene TRBV7-9 combines with J gene TRBJ2-1; 7 nucleotides agree with TRBD2. The junction had 18 bases not matched to a gene; V was cut back by 8 bases and J by 8 bases. This CDR3 is built from 16 residues. Germline-derived CDR1 and CDR2 are SEHNR and FQNEAQ (reference sequence). The chain's CDR3 is CASSLWGGGGRDEQFF. The DNA for the CDR3 is TGTGCCAGCTCCCTCTGGGGAGGCGGGGGAAGGGATGAGCAGTTCTTC.

J is TRBJ2-7 and V is TRBV28; 9 nucleotides agree with TRBD1. This CDR3 comprises 15 residues. Trimming at V came to 5 bases and at J to 4 bases, leaving 9 bases not matched to a gene. Germline V CDR1 and CDR2: MDHEN, SYDVKM. CDR3 coding DNA: TGTGCCAGCAGTCTTCCGGGACAGGGCGGTTACGAGCAGTACTTC. Translation gives CASSLPGQGGYEQYF.

This clone was detected once. The chain recombines TRBV10-3 with TRBJ1-5; D is unclear. CDR1 and CDR2 from the germline V gene are ENHRY and SYGVKD. Trimming took off 6 bases at V and 5 bases at J, with 14 bases between the two ends. This CDR3 is built from 14 residues. The CDR3 reads CAIRETGLDQPQHF. For the CDR3, the DNA is TGTGCCATCAGGGAGACGGGGTTGGATCAGCCCCAGCATTTT.

The V and J genes are TRBV5-8 and TRBJ1-6, with D perhaps TRBD1 (6 bases). V was cut by 5 bases and J by 4 bases, with 10 bases left in between. This CDR3 comprises 14 residues. Germline CDR1 is SGHTS and CDR2 is YDEGEE. The CDR3 region is CASSPGVYNSPLHF. CDR3 in DNA: TGTGCCAGCAGTCCAGGGGTGTATAATTCACCCCTCCACTTT.

This clone showed up just a few times. The V call is TRBV11-2, the J call TRBJ2-7; D unresolved. The CDR3 length is 15 residues. Germline assignment: CDR1 SGHAT and CDR2 FQNNGV. V was clipped by 0 bases and J by 2 bases, with 11 bases between them. The CDR3 protein is CASSLDFGVPYEQYF. The CDR3 region has the DNA TGTGCCAGCAGCTTAGATTTTGGGGTTCCCTACGAGCAGTACTTC.

The rearrangement uses TRBV7-2 and TRBJ2-1, with TRBD1 matching over 8 bases. In germline, CDR1 is SGHTA, CDR2 FQGNSA. This CDR3 spans 17 amino acids. V lost 0 bases and J lost 7; bases outside the gene matches: 11. The CDR3 DNA sequence: TGTGCCAGCAGCTTAGCGCCTGGGCAGGGGGCGAGGAATGAGCAGTTCTTC. Translation: CASSLAPGQGARNEQFF. The full variable domain, with the rest looked up from reference TRBV7-2 and TRBJ2-1, is GAGVSQSPSNKVTEKGKDVELRCDPISGHTALYWYRQSLGQGLEFLIYFQGNSAPDKSGLPSDRFSAERTGGSVSTLTIQRTQQEDSAVYLCASSLAPGQGARNEQFFGPGTRLTVL.

This clone was detected once. The rearrangement links TRBV6-1 to TRBJ1-2, with 8 bases matching TRBD1. V lost 1 base and J lost 5; bases outside the gene matches: 6. Germline V lookup: CDR1 MNHNS, CDR2 SASEGT. The CDR3 runs 15 residues. CDR3 amino acids: CASSEEGTGLYGYTF. DNA for the CDR3: TGTGCCAGCAGTGAAGAGGGGACAGGTCTGTATGGCTACACCTTC.

The gene calls are TRBV30 and TRBJ2-7; weak D call: TRBD2 (5 bases). Germline-derived CDR1 and CDR2 are GTSNPN and SVGIG (reference sequence). The CDR3 runs 13 residues. Between the trimmed V and J ends, which lost 2 bases and 3 bases, there was a span of 11 bases. The CDR3 coding sequence is TGTGCCTGGAGTTCACTGGCGGGCTACGAGCAGTACTTC. Translating gives CAWSSLAGYEQYF.

The rearrangement uses TRBV5-6 and TRBJ1-3; TRBD1 aligns across 8 bases. V dropped 2 bases and J dropped 0; count of bases not matched to a gene: 1. CDR3 length equals 15 residues. Germline V gene data show CDR1 as SGHDT and CDR2 as YYEEEE. CDR3 coding DNA: TGTGCCAGCAGCTTCGGACAGGGCTCTGGAAACACCATATATTTT. Residues: CASSFGQGSGNTIYF.

The rearrangement links TRBV6-5 to TRBJ2-2; weak D call: TRBD1 (5 bases). The V gene lost 3 bases and the J gene lost 3 bases, with 8 bases spanning the gap. The germline CDR1 and CDR2 sequences are MNHEY and SVGAGI. The CDR3 loop spans 14 amino acids. The CDR3 DNA sequence: TGTGCCAGCAGTTATAGACAGTACACCGGGGAGCTGTTTTTT. Its translation is CASSYRQYTGELFF.

The chain is built from TRBV19 and TRBJ2-7; perhaps TRBD1 as D (5 bases). There are 13 residues in the CDR3. V shed 4 bases and J shed 4 bases, with 11 bases lying between them. The germline CDR1 and CDR2 sequences are LNHDA and SQIVND (reference sequence). Here the CDR3 reads CASSKGAGYEQYF. In DNA form, the CDR3 reads TGTGCCAGTAGTAAAGGGGCTGGGTACGAGCAGTACTTC.

This clone appeared a few times. CDR3 in DNA: TGTGCCAGCAGCTTAGATGTCGGACTAGGGAACGAGCAGTACTTC. Encoded protein: CASSLDVGLGNEQYF. V gene TRBV11-2 combines with J gene TRBJ2-7; 7 bases agree with TRBD2. J was trimmed by 5 bases and V by 0 bases; bases with no gene match: 7. Germline V CDR1 and CDR2: SGHAT, FQNNGV. The CDR3 sequence is 15 residues long.

This chain links TRBV18 with TRBJ2-7; 7 nucleotides line up with TRBD1. From germline, CDR1 is KGHSH and CDR2 LQKENI. The CDR3 has 13 amino acids. Losses at the gene ends were 2 bases for V and 3 bases for J; bases not matched to a gene: 1. This CDR3 reads CASSPGTDYEQYF. CDR3 nucleotide sequence: TGTGCCAGCTCACCAGGGACAGACTACGAGCAGTACTTC.

The chain has TRBV5-6 and TRBJ1-1; 9 nucleotides align to TRBD1. Germline CDR1 reads SGHDT; CDR2 reads YYEEEE. Trimming took 4 bases from V and 8 from J; bases not matched to a gene: 9. The CDR3 extends over 14 amino acids. The CDR3 loop is CASSTRGTGLEAFF. CDR3 DNA sequence: TGTGCCAGCAGCACCAGGGGGACAGGGTTGGAAGCTTTCTTT.

The chain is built from TRBV9 and TRBJ1-2; the match to TRBD1 covers 8 bases. The CDR3 loop spans 14 amino acids. Per germline, CDR1 SGDLS and CDR2 YYNGEE. Unmatched junction bases numbered 4, after V lost 3 bases and J lost 3 bases. The CDR3 sequence: CASSAQTGDYGYTF. CDR3 DNA sequence: TGTGCCAGCAGCGCCCAGACAGGGGACTATGGCTACACCTTC.

The chain links TRBV12-5 to TRBJ2-7; weak D call: TRBD1 (6 bases). The CDR3 has 14 residues. CDR1 is LGHNT and CDR2 is FRNRAP in the germline V gene. The V and J ends lost 7 bases and 1 base respectively, with 14 bases between them. The CDR3 coding sequence is TGTGCTAGTGCTCATTCAGACAGGTCCTACGAGCAGTACTTC. This translates into CASAHSDRSYEQYF.

This clone was picked up one time. The chain recombines TRBV4-1 with TRBJ1-5; the D gene is possibly TRBD1 (5 bases). This CDR3 has 14 amino acids. The V and J ends lost 4 bases and 7 bases respectively, with 14 bases between them. The germline gives CDR1 MGHRA, CDR2 YSYEKL. CDR3 in amino acids: CASSLGTGAQPQHF. CDR3 DNA: TGCGCCAGCAGCCTAGGGACCGGGGCACAGCCCCAGCATTTT.

There are a few counts of this clone. The J gene is TRBJ1-1, the V gene TRBV5-4, with D tentatively TRBD1 (5 bases). Trimming cost V 4 bases and J 1 base, with 17 bases left between them. CDR1 is SGHNT and CDR2 is YYREEE in the germline V gene (reference sequence). This CDR3 region has 16 residues. The chain's CDR3 is CASSRGVKQQNTEAFF. CDR3 in DNA: TGTGCCAGCAGCCGGGGCGTGAAACAGCAGAACACTGAAGCTTTCTTT.

The chain uses TRBV11-2 and TRBJ2-6, with D unresolved. The germline V gene encodes CDR1 SGHAT and CDR2 FQNNGV. This CDR3 spans 18 amino acids. The V gene lost 4 bases and the J gene lost 1 base, with 17 bases spanning the gap. CDR3 region: CASSSYLIVGSGANVLTF. The CDR3 DNA sequence: TGTGCCAGCAGCTCCTACCTCATCGTCGGGTCTGGGGCCAACGTCCTGACTTTC. Drawing the rest from reference TRBV11-2 and TRBJ2-6, the complete variable domain is EAGVAQSPRYKIIEKRQSVAFWCNPISGHATLYWYQQILGQGPKLLIQFQNNGVVDDSQLPKDRFSAERLKGVDSTLKIQPAKLEDSAVYLCASSSYLIVGSGANVLTFGAGSRLTVL.

The chain has TRBV7-8 and TRBJ2-3, with 7 bases matching TRBD2. The germline gives CDR1 SGHVS, CDR2 FQNEAQ. This CDR3 has 15 residues. The V gene end was trimmed by 1 base and the J gene end by 3 bases; junction bases not matched to a gene: 4. The CDR3, as DNA: TGTGCCAGCAGCTTAGGAAGGGGAGGGACAGATACGCAGTATTTT. This sequence encodes CASSLGRGGTDTQYF.

Sample share makes this clone large. The chain recombines TRBV29-1 with TRBJ2-7; TRBD1 matches 9 bases. This CDR3 has 13 residues. From germline, CDR1 is SQVTM and CDR2 ANQGSEA. After removal of 4 bases from V and 6 bases from J, the junction contained 7 bases not matched to a gene. CDR3 region: CSVAPGQGSEQYF. Written as DNA, the CDR3 is TGCAGCGTTGCCCCGGGACAGGGTTCCGAGCAGTACTTC.